This TCR beta chain was captured in a study of pediatric ulcerative colitis (dated by TCRdb to between 2018 and 2021). Background for the entire study: Of the ulcerative colitis patients, seven had pancolitis and two had left-sided colitis, and histology in every patient was consistent with ulcerative colitis. From 8 to 10 newly diagnosed, treatment-naive pediatric ulcerative colitis patients and a few non-IBD control children, paired blood and rectal samples were collected. By Pediatric Ulcerative Colitis Activity Index, mild disease was classified in two patients, moderate disease in several and acute severe colitis in three.

No immunosuppressive medication had been given to the ulcerative colitis patients before the diagnostic colonoscopy. Blood was sampled at the time of the colonoscopy. The Wizard kit (Promega) was used to extract genomic DNA from the blood and intestinal samples. Points the paper makes about the study in general: With only a few individuals, the healthy control group was small. A couple of rectal CDR3 clonotypes were present in all ulcerative colitis patients and in none of the controls. For technical reasons, substantially fewer templates were yielded by the blood samples of a couple of patients, and these blood samples were excluded from blood-rectal overlap analysis. Controls, mild-moderate and acute severe colitis patients were separated by rectal repertoire features, and reduced rectal diversity due to clonal expansions was observed in acute severe colitis. Compared with controls, ulcerative colitis patients showed significantly higher autologous blood-rectal clonal overlap, a finding that suggests increased T cell trafficking to inflamed tissue. Repertoires were derived from total lymphocyte DNA, so rare subsets such as regulatory T cells may have patterns not reflected.

Using the immunoSEQ TRB Survey service, rearranged CDR3 beta regions were amplified from genomic DNA with multiplex V and J primers. Survey-level sequencing depth of up to 500,000 reads per sample was used to keep depth equal across samples. Libraries were purified and pooled, and sequencing was performed on Illumina technology. The paper's data handling went like this. immunoSEQ online tools were used for productive clonality, sample overlap, pairwise scatters, CDR3 beta length, V/D/J gene usage and productiveness. Calculated diversity was defined as the number of unique rearrangements divided by total templates, multiplied by 100, and Shannon and Simpson indices were computed as well. Principal component analysis was performed on Z-score normalized data with the R prcomp function and the ggbiplot package. Morisita's index was used to measure clonal overlap between blood and rectum within each subject. TCRdb mirrors the immuneACCESS table, restricted to in-frame sequences. Some clones are absent from its copies; in checked studies, under half trace to an unresolved V gene, and the reason for the others is unknown. V, J and clone size derive from that table, while D and trimming were established from the DNA sequence. The sample profile shows about 64,000 clones; roughly nine tenths of them were found once. 3% to 4.5% of the sample is taken by the ten largest.

Measured from the cysteine to the phenylalanine, the CDR3 is 13 residues long. Only the CDR3 part of the read is kept: 39 bases, read in frame from the first base. V drops 9 bases and J drops 0 bases, leaving 11 bases in between. CDR1 and CDR2 are drawn from the germline V gene (reference sequence): MNHNY, SVGAGI. In the case of this clone: No antigen is known for it. Per-nucleotide qualities are absent, and no much larger clonotype sits a single base away.

The sequence links TRBV6-6 to TRBJ1-1; confidence is insufficient to name the D gene. Input material: blood. This receptor was identified in a boy aged 5-17 years with severe ulcerative colitis. CDR3 region: CASIDEMNTEAFF. Here is the DNA: TGTGCCAGTATTGATGAGATGAACACTGAAGCTTTCTTT.